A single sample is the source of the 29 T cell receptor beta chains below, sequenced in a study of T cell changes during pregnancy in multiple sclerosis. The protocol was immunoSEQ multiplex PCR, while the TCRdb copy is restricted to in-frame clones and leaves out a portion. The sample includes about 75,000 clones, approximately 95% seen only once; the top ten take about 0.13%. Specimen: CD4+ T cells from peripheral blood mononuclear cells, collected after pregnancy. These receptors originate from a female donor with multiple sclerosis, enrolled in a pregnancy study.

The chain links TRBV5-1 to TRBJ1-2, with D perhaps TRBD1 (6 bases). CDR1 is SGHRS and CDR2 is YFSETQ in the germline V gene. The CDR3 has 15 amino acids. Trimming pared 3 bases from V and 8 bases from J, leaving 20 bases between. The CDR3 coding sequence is TGCGCCAGCAGCTCGATACAGGGCGCGATTTGGGGCTACACCTTC. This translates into CASSSIQGAIWGYTF.

DNA for the CDR3: TGTGCCAGCATCGAGCGGACTAGCGGGAACAATGAGCAGTTCTTC. It translates to CASIERTSGNNEQFF. The chain couples TRBV2 to TRBJ2-1, with 12 bases identical to TRBD2. The CDR3 covers 15 residues. CDR1 and CDR2 (germline): SNHLY, FYNNEI. V dropped 7 bases and J dropped 5; count of bases not matched to a gene: 6. Filled out from reference TRBV2 and TRBJ2-1, the complete variable domain reads EPEVTQTPSHQVTQMGQEVILRCVPISNHLYFYWYRQILGQKVEFLVSFYNNEISEKSEIFDDQFSVERPDGSNFTLKIRSTKLEDSAMYFCASIERTSGNNEQFFGPGTRLTVL.

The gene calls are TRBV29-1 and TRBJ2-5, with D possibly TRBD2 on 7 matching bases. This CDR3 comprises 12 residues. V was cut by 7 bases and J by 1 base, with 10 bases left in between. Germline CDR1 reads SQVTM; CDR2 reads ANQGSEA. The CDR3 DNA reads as TGCAGCGGGGGGGGCACCCAAGAGACCCAGTACTTC. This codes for CSGGGTQETQYF.

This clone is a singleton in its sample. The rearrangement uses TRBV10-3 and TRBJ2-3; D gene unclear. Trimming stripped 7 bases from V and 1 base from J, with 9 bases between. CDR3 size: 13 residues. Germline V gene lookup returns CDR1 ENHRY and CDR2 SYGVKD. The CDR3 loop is CAITAPGTDTQYF. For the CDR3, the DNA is TGTGCCATCACAGCGCCTGGCACAGATACGCAGTATTTT.

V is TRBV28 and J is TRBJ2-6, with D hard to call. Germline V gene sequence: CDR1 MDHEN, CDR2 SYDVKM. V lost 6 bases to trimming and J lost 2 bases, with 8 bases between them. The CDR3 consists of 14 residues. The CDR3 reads CASSLETGANVLTF. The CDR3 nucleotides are TGTGCCAGCAGCCTAGAAACTGGGGCCAACGTCCTGACTTTC. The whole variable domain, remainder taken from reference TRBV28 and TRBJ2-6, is DVKVTQSSRYLVKRTGEKVFLECVQDMDHENMFWYRQDPGLGLRLIYFSYDVKMKEKGDIPEGYSVSREKKERFSLILESASTNQTSMYLCASSLETGANVLTFGAGSRLTVL.

The CDR3 here is CASSQLQGTYEQYF. CDR3 coding DNA: TGCGCCAGCAGCCAACTACAGGGTACCTACGAGCAGTACTTC. V is TRBV5-1 and J is TRBJ2-7; perhaps TRBD1 as D (6 bases). V lost 4 bases, J lost 2 bases, and 13 bases lay in between. The CDR3 runs to 14 residues. Germline V gene data show CDR1 as SGHRS and CDR2 as YFSETQ.

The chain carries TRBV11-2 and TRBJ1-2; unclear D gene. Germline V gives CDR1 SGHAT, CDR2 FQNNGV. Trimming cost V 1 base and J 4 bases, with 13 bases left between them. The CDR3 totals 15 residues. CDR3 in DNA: TGTGCCAGCAGCTTAGTCAGCGGGCAGGCCTATGGCTACACCTTC. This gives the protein CASSLVSGQAYGYTF.

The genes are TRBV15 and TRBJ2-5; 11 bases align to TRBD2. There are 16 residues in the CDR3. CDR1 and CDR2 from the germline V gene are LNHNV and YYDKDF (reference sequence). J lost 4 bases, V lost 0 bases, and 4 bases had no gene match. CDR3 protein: CATSRDGLAGGETQYF. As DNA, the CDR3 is TGTGCCACCAGCAGAGATGGTCTAGCGGGAGGAGAGACCCAGTACTTC. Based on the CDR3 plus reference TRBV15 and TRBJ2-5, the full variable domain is DAMVIQNPRYQVTQFGKPVTLSCSQTLNHNVMYWYQQKSSQAPKLLFHYYDKDFNNEADTPDNFQSRRPNTSFCFLDIRSPGLGDTAMYLCATSRDGLAGGETQYFGPGTRLLVL.

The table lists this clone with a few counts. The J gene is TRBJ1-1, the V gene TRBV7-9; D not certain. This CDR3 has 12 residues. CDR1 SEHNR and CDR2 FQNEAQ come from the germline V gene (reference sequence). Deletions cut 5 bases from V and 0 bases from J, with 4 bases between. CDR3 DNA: TGTGCCAGCAGCCTTATGAACACTGAAGCTTTCTTT. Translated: CASSLMNTEAFF. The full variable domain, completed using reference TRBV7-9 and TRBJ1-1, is DTGVSQNPRHKITKRGQNVTFRCDPISEHNRLYWYRQTLGQGPEFLTYFQNEAQLEKSRLLSDRFSAERPKGSFSTLEIQRTEQGDSAMYLCASSLMNTEAFFGQGTRLTVV.

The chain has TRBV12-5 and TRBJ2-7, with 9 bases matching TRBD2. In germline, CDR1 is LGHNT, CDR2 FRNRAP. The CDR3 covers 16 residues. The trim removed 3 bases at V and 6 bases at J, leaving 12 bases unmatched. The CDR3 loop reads CASGFTISGRVGEQYF. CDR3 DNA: TGTGCTAGTGGTTTTACAATTAGCGGGAGAGTGGGCGAGCAGTACTTC.

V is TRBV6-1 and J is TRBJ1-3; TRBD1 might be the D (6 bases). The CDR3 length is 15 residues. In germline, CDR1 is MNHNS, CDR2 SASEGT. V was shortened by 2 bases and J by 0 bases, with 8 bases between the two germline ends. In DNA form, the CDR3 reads TGTGCCAGCAGTGAACAGGGGACCTCTGGAAACACCATATATTTT. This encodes CASSEQGTSGNTIYF.

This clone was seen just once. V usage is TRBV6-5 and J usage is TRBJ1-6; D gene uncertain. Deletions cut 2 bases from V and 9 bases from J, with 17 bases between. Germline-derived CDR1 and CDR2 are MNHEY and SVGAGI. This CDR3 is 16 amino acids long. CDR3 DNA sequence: TGTGCCAGCAGTTACGGAACGGGAACCGGGAGTTCACCCCTCCACTTT. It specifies CASSYGTGTGSSPLHF.

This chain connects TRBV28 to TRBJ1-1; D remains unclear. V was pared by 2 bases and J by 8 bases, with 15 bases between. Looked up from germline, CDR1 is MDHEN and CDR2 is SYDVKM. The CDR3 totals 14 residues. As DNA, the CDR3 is TGTGCCAGCAGTTTAGAGGGTCCGCGAGTCGAAGCTTTCTTT. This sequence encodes CASSLEGPRVEAFF.

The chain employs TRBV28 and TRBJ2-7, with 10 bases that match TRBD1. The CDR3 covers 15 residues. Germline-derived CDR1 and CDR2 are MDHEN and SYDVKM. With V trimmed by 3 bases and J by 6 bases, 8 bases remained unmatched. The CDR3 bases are TGTGCCAGCAGTTTTGTGGACAGGGGGGTGAGCGAGCAGTACTTC. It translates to CASSFVDRGVSEQYF.

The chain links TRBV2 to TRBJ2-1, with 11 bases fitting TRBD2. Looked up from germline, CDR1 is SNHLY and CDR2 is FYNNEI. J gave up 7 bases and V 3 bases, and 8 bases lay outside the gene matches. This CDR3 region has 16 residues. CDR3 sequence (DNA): TGTGCCAGCAGTGAGCTAGCGGGAGGTTATCGAAATGAGCAGTTCTTC. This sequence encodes CASSELAGGYRNEQFF.

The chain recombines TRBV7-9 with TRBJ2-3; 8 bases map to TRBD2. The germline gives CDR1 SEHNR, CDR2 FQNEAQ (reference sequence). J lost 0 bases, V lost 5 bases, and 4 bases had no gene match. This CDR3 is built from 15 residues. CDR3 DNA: TGTGCCAGCAGCACTAGCGGAGCTAGCACAGATACGCAGTATTTT. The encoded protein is CASSTSGASTDTQYF.

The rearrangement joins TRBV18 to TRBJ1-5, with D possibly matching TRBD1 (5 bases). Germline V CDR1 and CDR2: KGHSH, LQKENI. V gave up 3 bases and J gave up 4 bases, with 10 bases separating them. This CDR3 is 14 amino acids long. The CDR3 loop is CASSPKQENQPQHF. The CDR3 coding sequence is TGTGCCAGCTCACCCAAACAGGAAAATCAGCCCCAGCATTTT.

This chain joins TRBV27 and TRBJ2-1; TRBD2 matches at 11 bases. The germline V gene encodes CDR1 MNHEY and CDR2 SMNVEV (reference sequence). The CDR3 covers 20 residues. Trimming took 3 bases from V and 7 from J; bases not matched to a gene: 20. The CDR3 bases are TGTGCCAGCAGTTTCACCGGTGTAAACCTACTAGCGGGAGTGACGAATGAGCAGTTCTTC. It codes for CASSFTGVNLLAGVTNEQFF.

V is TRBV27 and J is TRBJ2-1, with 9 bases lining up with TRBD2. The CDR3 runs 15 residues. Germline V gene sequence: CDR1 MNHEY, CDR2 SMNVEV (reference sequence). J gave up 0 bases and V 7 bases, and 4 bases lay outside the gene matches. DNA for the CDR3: TGTGCCAGCACCCGACTAGCGGACTCCTACAATGAGCAGTTCTTC. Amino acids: CASTRLADSYNEQFF.

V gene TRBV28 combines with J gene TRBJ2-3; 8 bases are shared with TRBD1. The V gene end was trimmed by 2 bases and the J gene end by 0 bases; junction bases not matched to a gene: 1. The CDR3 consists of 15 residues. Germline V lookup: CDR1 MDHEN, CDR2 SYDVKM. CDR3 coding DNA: TGTGCCAGCAGTTTACAGGGGGCGAGCACAGATACGCAGTATTTT. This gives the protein CASSLQGASTDTQYF.

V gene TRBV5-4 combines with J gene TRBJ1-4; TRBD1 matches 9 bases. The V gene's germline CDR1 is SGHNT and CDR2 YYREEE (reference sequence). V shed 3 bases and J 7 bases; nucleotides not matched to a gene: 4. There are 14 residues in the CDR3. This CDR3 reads CASSSGTGREKLFF. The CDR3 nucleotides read TGTGCCAGCAGCTCAGGGACAGGGCGTGAAAAACTGTTTTTT.

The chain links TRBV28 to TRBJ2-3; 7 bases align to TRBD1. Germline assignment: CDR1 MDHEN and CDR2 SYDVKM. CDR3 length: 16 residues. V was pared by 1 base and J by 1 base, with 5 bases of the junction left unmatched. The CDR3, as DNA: TGTGCCAGCAGTTTATTGAGGGGGCGCGGCACAGATACGCAGTATTTT. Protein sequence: CASSLLRGRGTDTQYF.

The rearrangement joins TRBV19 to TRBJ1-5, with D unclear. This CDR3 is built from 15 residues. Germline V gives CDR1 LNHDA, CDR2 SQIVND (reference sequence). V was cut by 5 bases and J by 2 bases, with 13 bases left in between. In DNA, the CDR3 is TGTGCCAGTAGTTCTGAGGGTCTTGGCAATCAGCCCCAGCATTTT. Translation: CASSSEGLGNQPQHF. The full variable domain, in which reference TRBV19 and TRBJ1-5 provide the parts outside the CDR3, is DGGITQSPKYLFRKEGQNVTLSCEQNLNHDAMYWYRQDPGQGLRLIYYSQIVNDFQKGDIAEGYSVSREKKESFPLTVTSAQKNPTAFYLCASSSEGLGNQPQHFGDGTRLSIL.

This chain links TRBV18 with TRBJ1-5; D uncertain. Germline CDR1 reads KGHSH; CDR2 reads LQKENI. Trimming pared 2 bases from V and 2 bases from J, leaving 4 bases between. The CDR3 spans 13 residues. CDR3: CASSPSGNQPQHF. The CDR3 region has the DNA TGTGCCAGCTCACCATCCGGCAATCAGCCCCAGCATTTT.

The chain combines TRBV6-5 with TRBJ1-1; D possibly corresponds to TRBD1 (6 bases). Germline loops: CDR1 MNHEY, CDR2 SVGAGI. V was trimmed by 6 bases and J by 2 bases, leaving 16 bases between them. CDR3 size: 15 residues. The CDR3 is CASSPRGGKNTEAFF. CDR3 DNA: TGTGCCAGCAGCCCTAGGGGGGGGAAAAACACTGAAGCTTTCTTT.

The CDR3 protein is CASSLSAGATTNEKLFF. The CDR3 nucleotides are TGTGCCAGCAGTTTATCGGCAGGGGCCACGACTAATGAAAAACTGTTTTTT. The chain is built from TRBV28 and TRBJ1-4; D may be TRBD1 (6 bases). With 1 base removed from V and 2 bases from J, the gap between germline ends came to 14 bases. Germline V lookup: CDR1 MDHEN, CDR2 SYDVKM. The CDR3 has 17 residues.

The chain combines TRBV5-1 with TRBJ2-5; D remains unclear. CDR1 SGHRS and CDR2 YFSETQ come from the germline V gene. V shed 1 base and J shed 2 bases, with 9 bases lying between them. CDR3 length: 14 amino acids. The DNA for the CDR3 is TGCGCCAGCAGCTTGCCAGGAAGACAAGAGACCCAGTACTTC. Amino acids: CASSLPGRQETQYF.

CDR3 region: CASRTGTSNEKLFF. The CDR3 nucleotides are TGTGCCAGTCGAACCGGGACAAGTAATGAAAAACTGTTTTTT. The V and J genes are TRBV19 and TRBJ1-4; perhaps TRBD1 as D (6 bases). CDR3 length equals 14 residues. V shed 8 bases and J shed 4 bases, with 14 bases lying between them. Germline CDR1 and CDR2: LNHDA and SQIVND (reference sequence).

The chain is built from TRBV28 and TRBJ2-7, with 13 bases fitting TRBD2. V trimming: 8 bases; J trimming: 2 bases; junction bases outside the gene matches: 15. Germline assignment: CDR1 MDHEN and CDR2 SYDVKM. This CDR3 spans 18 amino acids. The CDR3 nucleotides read TGTGCCAGCCCTCCGGGACTAGCGGGATTTTCAGGGACCTACGAGCAGTACTTC. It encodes CASPPGLAGFSGTYEQYF.